At least ten counts were recorded for the clone carrying this TCR beta chain. Its antigen remains unidentified. The CDR3 loop spans 13 amino acids. The germline gives CDR1 SNHLY, CDR2 FYNNEI. Between the trimmed V and J ends, which lost 7 bases and 5 bases, there was a span of 14 bases. The data derive from a study of early T cells in non-severe SARS-CoV-2 infection. Study overall: Bulk RNA isolated from unsorted whole blood underwent sequencing; chains were not paired.

Individually, cDNA molecules had unique molecular identifiers attached to them. Using its own MiXCR run on the 5' RACE reads, TCRdb lists one record per CDR3 protein. The sample shows over 55,000 distinct CDR3 sequences, around 12% of them seen only once. Study results and limitations: CD4 and private specificities were missed by VDJdb matching, which favored anti-spike CD8 responses.

What was sequenced was whole blood. The rearrangement joins TRBV2 to TRBJ2-5; maybe TRBD2 (6 bases). The TCR was taken from an adult who was a healthcare worker with PCR-confirmed SARS-CoV-2 infection or an uninfected control (not recorded which). The CDR3 spells CASKKTSYETQYF. In DNA, the CDR3 is TGTGCCAGCAAAAAGACTAGTTACGAGACCCAGTACTTC.